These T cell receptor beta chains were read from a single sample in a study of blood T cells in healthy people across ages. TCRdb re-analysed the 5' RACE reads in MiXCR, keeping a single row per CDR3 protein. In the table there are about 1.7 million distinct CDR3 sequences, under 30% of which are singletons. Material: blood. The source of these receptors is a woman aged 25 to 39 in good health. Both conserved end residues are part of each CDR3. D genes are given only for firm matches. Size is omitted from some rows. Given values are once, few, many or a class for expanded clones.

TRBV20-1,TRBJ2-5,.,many,CSASRVRGAETQYF,TGCAGTGCTAGTCGGGTCAGGGGCGCGGAGACCCAGTACTTC
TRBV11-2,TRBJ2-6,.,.,CASSLVGTNVLTF,TGTGCCAGCAGCTTAGTAGGGACCAACGTCCTGACTTTC
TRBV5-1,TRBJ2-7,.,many,CASRVGPPFGEQYF,TGCGCCAGCAGGGTAGGACCGCCCTTTGGGGAGCAGTACTTC
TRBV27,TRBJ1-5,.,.,CASSGRADDQPQHF,TGTGCCAGCAGTGGCCGGGCAGACGATCAGCCCCAGCATTTT
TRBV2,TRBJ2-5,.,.,CASSKGRNQETQYF,TGTGCCAGCAGCAAGGGACGGAACCAAGAGACCCAGTACTTC
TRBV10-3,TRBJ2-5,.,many,CAISLSFEETQYF,TGTGCCATCTCTCTCTCGTTTGAAGAGACCCAGTACTTC
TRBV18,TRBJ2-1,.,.,CASSPRIHNEQFF,TGTGCCAGCTCACCACGAATACACAATGAGCAGTTCTTC
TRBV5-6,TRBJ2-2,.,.,CASSPTVSRHTGELFF,TGTGCCAGCAGCCCGACAGTTAGCAGACACACCGGGGAGCTGTTTTTT
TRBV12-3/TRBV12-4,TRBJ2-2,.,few,CASSPRAGELFF,TGTGCCAGCAGTCCCAGGGCCGGGGAGCTGTTTTTT
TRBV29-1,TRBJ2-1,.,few,CSFGGSPLEQFF,TGCAGCTTTGGAGGGTCCCCCCTTGAGCAGTTCTTC
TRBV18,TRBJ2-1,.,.,CASSFPTTSSGEQFF,TGTGCCAGCTCATTCCCAACAACTAGCTCGGGTGAGCAGTTCTTC
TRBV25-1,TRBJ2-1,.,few,CASSEFHEQFF,TGTGCCAGCAGTGAATTCCATGAGCAGTTCTTC
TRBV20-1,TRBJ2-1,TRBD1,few,CSARVWTGGTYNEQFF,TGCAGTGCTAGAGTCTGGACAGGGGGCACCTACAATGAGCAGTTCTTC
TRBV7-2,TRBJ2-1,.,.,CASSLTYQDDNEQFF,TGCGCCAGCAGCTTAACCTACCAGGACGACAATGAGCAGTTCTTC
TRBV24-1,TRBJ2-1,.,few,CATSVSGSSYNEQFF,TGTGCCACCAGCGTTAGCGGTAGCTCCTACAATGAGCAGTTCTTC
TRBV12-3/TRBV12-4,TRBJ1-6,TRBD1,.,CASSWTGARQSPLHF,TGTGCCAGCAGTTGGACAGGAGCCCGACAGTCACCCCTCCACTTT
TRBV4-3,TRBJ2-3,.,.,CASSLGIETDTQYF,TGCGCCAGCAGCCTGGGGATAGAAACAGATACGCAGTATTTT
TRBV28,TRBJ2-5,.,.,CASSSDVTTGTQYF,TGTGCCAGCAGTTCTGACGTGACTACCGGGACCCAGTACTTC
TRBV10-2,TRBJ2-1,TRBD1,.,CASTGTGQNEQFF,TGCGCCAGCACTGGGACAGGGCAAAATGAGCAGTTCTTC
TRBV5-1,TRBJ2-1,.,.,CASSLDPTGGYKQFF,TGCGCCAGCAGCTTGGACCCGACAGGTGGCTATAAGCAGTTCTTC
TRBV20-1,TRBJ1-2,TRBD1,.,CSAAPGGDGYTF,TGCAGTGCCGCCCCAGGGGGGGATGGCTACACCTTC
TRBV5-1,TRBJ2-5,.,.,CASSFSLRETQYF,TGCGCCAGCAGCTTCTCTCTTCGGGAGACCCAGTACTTC
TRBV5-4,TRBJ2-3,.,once,CASSLQRMSADTQYF,TGTGCCAGCAGCTTACAGCGAATGAGCGCAGATACGCAGTATTTT
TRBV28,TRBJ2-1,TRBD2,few,CASTRTLAGGENEQFF,TGTGCCAGCACCCGGACCCTAGCGGGGGGGGAGAATGAGCAGTTCTTC
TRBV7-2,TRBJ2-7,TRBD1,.,CASSSRRQGAREQYF,TGTGCCAGCAGCTCGCGGAGACAGGGGGCACGAGAGCAGTACTTC
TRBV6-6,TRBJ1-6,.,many,CASSYSGGSPSSPLHF,TGTGCCAGCAGTTACTCTGGAGGGTCCCCATCCTCACCCCTCCACTTT
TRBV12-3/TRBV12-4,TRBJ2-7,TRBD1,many,CASSLGDRYHHEQYF,TGTGCCAGCAGTTTAGGGGACAGGTACCACCACGAGCAGTACTTC
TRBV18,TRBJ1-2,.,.,CTSSPRKGDEYGYTF,TGTACCAGCTCACCACGGAAGGGAGACGAATATGGCTACACCTTC
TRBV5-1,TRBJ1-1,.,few,CASTMGQGSEAFF,TGCGCCAGCACCATGGGCCAGGGGAGTGAAGCTTTCTTT
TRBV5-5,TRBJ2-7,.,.,CASSLRDLHPASYEQYF,TGTGCCAGCAGCTTGAGGGATTTACACCCCGCCAGTTACGAGCAGTACTTC
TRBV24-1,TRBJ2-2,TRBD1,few,CATSDLDRTTGELFF,TGTGCCACCAGTGACCTGGACAGGACCACCGGGGAGCTGTTTTTT
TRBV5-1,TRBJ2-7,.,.,CAGSIHRDSYEQYF,TGCGCCGGCAGCATACACAGGGATTCCTACGAGCAGTACTTC
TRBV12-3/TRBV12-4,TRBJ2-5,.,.,CASSSYGQETQYF,TGTGCCAGCAGTTCGTACGGACAAGAGACCCAGTACTTC
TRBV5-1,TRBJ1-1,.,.,CASSPRTPRAEAFF,TGCGCCAGCAGCCCCAGGACACCCAGGGCTGAAGCTTTCTTT
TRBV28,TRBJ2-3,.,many,CASSLGRSGDTQYF,TGTGCCAGCAGTTTAGGGAGGAGTGGGGATACGCAGTATTTT
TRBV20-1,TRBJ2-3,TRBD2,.,CSTLAEDTDTQYF,TGCAGTACCCTAGCGGAGGACACAGATACGCAGTATTTT
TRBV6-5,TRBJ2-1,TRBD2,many,CASTGGGPYNEQFF,TGTGCCAGCACCGGGGGGGGTCCCTACAATGAGCAGTTCTTC
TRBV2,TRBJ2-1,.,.,CASKQGLQETQFF,TGTGCCAGCAAACAGGGCCTACAAGAGACCCAGTTCTTC
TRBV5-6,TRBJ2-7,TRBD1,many,CASSTYGTGVLEQYF,TGTGCCAGCAGCACTTACGGGACAGGGGTCCTCGAGCAGTACTTC
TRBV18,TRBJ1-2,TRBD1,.,CASSPEQGDYGYTF,TGTGCCAGCTCACCAGAACAGGGGGATTATGGCTACACCTTC
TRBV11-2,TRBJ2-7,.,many,CASSLERNLEQYF,TGTGCCAGCAGCTTAGAACGGAATTTAGAGCAGTACTTC
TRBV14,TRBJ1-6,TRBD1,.,CASSPWGTGASPLHF,TGTGCCAGCAGCCCGTGGGGGACAGGGGCTTCACCCCTCCACTTT
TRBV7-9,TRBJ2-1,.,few,CASSLEGGRSYNEQFF,TGTGCCAGCAGCTTAGAGGGGGGTCGCTCCTACAATGAGCAGTTCTTC